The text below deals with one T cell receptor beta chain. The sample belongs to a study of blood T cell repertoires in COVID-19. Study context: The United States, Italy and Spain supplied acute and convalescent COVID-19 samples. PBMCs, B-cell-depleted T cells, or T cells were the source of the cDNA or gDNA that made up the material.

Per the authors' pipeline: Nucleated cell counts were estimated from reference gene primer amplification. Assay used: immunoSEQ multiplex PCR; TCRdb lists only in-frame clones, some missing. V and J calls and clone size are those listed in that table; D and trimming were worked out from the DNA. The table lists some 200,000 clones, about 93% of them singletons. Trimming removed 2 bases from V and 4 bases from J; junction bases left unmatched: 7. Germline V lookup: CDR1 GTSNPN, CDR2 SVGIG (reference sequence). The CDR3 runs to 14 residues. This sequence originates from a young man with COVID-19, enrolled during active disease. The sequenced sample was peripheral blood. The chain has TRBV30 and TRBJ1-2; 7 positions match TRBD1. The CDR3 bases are TGTGCCTGGAGTATACAAGGGACAGCCTATGGCTACACCTTC. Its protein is CAWSIQGTAYGYTF. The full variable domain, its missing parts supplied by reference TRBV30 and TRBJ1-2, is SQTIHQWPATLVQPVGSPLSLECTVEGTSNPNLYWYRQAAGRGLQLLFYSVGIGQISSEVPQNLSASRPQDRQFILSSKKLLLSDSGFYLCAWSIQGTAYGYTFGSGTRLTVV.